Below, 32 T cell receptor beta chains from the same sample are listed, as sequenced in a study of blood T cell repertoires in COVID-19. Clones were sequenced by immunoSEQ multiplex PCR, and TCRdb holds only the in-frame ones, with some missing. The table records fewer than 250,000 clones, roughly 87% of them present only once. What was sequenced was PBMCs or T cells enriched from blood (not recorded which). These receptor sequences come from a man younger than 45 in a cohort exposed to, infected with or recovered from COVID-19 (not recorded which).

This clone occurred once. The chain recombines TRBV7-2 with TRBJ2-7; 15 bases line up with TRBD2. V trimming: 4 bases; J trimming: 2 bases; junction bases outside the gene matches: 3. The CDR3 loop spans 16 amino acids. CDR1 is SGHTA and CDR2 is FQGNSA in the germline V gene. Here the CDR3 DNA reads TGTGCCAGCAGCTCCCGGACTAGCGGGAGGGCCTACGAGCAGTACTTC. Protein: CASSSRTSGRAYEQYF.

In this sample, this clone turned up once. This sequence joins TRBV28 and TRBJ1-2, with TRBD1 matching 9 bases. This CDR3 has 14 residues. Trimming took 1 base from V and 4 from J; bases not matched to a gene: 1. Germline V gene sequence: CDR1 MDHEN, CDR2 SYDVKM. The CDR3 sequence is CASSLSTGGYGYTF. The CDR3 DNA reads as TGTGCCAGCAGTTTATCGACAGGGGGCTATGGCTACACCTTC.

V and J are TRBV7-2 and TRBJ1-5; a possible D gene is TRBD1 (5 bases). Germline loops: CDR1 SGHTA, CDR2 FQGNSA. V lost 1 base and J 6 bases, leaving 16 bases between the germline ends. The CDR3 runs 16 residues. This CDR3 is CASSLGFSQGSQPQHF. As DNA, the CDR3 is TGTGCCAGCAGCTTAGGATTCAGTCAGGGTAGTCAGCCCCAGCATTTT.

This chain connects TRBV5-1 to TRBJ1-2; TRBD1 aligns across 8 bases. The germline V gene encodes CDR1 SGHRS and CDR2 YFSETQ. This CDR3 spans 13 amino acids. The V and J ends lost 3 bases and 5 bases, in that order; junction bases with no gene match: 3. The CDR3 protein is CASSSTGGYGYTF. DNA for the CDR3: TGCGCCAGCAGCTCCACAGGGGGATATGGCTACACCTTC.

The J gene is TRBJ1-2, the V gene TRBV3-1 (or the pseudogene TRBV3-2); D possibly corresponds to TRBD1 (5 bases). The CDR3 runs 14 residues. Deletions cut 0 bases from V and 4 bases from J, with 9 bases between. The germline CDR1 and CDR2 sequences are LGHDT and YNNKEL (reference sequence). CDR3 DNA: TGTGCCAGCAGCCAAGATGGGCAGGGCTATGGCTACACCTTC. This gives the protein CASSQDGQGYGYTF.

Here the CDR3 reads CASSSLLAAGGLETQYF. CDR3 in DNA: TGTGCCAGCAGTTCTCTACTAGCTGCGGGAGGTTTGGAGACCCAGTACTTC. The rearrangement joins TRBV27 to TRBJ2-5, with 8 bases matching TRBD2. After removal of 4 bases from V and 5 bases from J, the junction contained 15 bases not matched to a gene. This CDR3 is built from 17 residues. From germline, CDR1 is MNHEY and CDR2 SMNVEV (reference sequence).

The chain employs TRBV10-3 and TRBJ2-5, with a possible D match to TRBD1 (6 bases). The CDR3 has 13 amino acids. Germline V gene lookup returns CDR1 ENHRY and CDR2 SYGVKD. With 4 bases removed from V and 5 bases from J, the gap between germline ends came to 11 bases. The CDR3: CAISGQVGETQYF. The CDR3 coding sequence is TGTGCCATCAGTGGACAGGTTGGGGAGACCCAGTACTTC.

The DNA of the CDR3 is TGTGCCAGCAGCCAAGCAGGGGCCCACCTGGACGAGCAGTACTTC. It is translated as CASSQAGAHLDEQYF. The rearrangement joins TRBV14 to TRBJ2-7; TRBD1 might be the D (6 bases). This CDR3 spans 15 amino acids. Germline CDR1 and CDR2: SGHDN and FVKESK. Trimming left V 1 base short and J 5 bases short, with 15 bases between. The full variable domain, with the rest looked up from reference TRBV14 and TRBJ2-7, is EAGVTQFPSHSVIEKGQTVTLRCDPISGHDNLYWYRRVMGKEIKFLLHFVKESKQDESGMPNNRFLAERTGGTYSTLKVQPAELEDSGVYFCASSQAGAHLDEQYFGPGTRLTVT.

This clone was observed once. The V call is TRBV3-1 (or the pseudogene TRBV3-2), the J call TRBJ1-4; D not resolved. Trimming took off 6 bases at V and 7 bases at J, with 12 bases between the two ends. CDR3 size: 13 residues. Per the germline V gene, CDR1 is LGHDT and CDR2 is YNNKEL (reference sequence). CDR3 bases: TGTGCCAGCAGTCATAGGAGCAGTGAAAAACTGTTTTTT. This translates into CASSHRSSEKLFF.

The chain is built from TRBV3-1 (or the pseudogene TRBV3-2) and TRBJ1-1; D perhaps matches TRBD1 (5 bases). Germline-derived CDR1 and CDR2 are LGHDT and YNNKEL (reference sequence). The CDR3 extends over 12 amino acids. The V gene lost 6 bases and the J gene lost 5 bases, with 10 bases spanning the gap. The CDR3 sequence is CASSSKGTEAFF. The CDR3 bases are TGTGCCAGCAGTTCAAAGGGGACTGAAGCTTTCTTT.

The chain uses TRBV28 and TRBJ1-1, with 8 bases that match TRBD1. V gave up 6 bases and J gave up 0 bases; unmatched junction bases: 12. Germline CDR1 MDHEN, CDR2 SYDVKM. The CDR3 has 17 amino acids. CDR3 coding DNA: TGTGCCAGCAGGCCTACCCTTGGGACAGGCGTGAACACTGAAGCTTTCTTT. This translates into CASRPTLGTGVNTEAFF.

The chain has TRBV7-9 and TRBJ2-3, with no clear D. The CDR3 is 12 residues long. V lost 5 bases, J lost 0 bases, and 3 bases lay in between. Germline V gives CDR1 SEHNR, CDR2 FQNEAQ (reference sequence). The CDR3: CASSLSTDTQYF. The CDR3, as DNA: TGTGCCAGCAGCCTTAGCACAGATACGCAGTATTTT.

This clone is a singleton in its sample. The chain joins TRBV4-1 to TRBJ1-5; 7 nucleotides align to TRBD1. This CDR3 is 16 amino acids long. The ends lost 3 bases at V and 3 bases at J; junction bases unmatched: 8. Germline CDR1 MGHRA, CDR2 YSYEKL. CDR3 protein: CASSQRDSTFNQPQHF. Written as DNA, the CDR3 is TGCGCCAGCAGCCAGAGGGACAGCACCTTCAATCAGCCCCAGCATTTT.

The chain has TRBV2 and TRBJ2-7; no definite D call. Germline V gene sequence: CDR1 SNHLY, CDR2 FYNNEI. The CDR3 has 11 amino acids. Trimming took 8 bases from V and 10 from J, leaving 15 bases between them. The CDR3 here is CASVSFLGQYF. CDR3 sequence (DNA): TGTGCCAGCGTCAGCTTTCTAGGTCAGTACTTC.

The CDR3 sequence: CASSGGTGGGHSNQPQHF. CDR3 bases: TGTGCCAGCAGCGGAGGGACAGGGGGTGGGCATAGCAATCAGCCCCAGCATTTT. The chain is built from TRBV5-5 and TRBJ1-5; 11 bases map to TRBD1. V shed 4 bases and J 0 bases; nucleotides not matched to a gene: 9. CDR3 length equals 18 residues. CDR1 SGHKS and CDR2 YYEKEE come from the germline V gene (reference sequence).

Here the CDR3 reads CASSQGAGQGARETQYF. The CDR3 nucleotides read TGCGCCAGCAGCCAAGGGGCCGGACAGGGGGCTAGAGAGACCCAGTACTTC. The chain employs TRBV4-1 and TRBJ2-5; 11 nucleotides line up with TRBD1. The CDR3 extends over 17 amino acids. The J segment lost 4 bases and the V segment lost 1 base, leaving 8 bases of the junction unmatched. Germline-derived CDR1 and CDR2 are MGHRA and YSYEKL.

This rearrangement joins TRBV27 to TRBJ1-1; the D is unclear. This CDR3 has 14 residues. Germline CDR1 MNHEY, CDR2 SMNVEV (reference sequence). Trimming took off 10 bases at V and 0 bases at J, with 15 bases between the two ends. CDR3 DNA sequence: TGTGCCACCTTCGGCCAGGCCATGAACACTGAAGCTTTCTTT. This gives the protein CATFGQAMNTEAFF.

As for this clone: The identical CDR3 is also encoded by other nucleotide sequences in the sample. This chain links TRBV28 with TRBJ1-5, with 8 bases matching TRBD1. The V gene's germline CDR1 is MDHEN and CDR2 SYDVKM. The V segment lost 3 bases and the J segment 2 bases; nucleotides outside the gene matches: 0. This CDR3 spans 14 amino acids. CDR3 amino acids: CASSLTGGNQPQHF. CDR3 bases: TGTGCCAGCAGTTTGACAGGGGGCAATCAGCCCCAGCATTTT.

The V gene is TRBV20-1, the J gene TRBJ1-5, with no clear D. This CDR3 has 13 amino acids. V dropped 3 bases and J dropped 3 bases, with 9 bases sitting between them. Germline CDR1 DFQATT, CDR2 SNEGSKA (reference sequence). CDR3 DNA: TGCAGTGCTAGTCTAGGCCACAATCAGCCCCAGCATTTT. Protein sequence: CSASLGHNQPQHF.

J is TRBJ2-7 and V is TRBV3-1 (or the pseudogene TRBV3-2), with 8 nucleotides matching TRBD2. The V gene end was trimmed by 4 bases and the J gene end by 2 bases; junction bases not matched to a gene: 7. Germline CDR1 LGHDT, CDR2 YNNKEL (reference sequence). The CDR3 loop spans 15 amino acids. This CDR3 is CASSPSDSGTYEQYF. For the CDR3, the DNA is TGTGCCAGCAGCCCCTCTGATAGCGGGACCTACGAGCAGTACTTC.

The CDR3 DNA reads TGTGCCAGCAGCCTACAGGGGTTTAATTCACCCCTCCACTTT. Protein product: CASSLQGFNSPLHF. The rearrangement links TRBV7-9 to TRBJ1-6, with 7 bases identical to TRBD1. The CDR3 runs 14 residues. J lost 6 bases, V lost 5 bases, and 4 bases had no gene match. Looked up from germline, CDR1 is SEHNR and CDR2 is FQNEAQ (reference sequence).

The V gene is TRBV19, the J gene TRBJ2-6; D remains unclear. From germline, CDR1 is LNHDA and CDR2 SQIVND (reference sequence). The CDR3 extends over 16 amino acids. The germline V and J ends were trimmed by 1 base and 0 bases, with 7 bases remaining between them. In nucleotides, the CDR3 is TGTGCCAGTAGTATAGGACAAGCCTCTGGGGCCAACGTCCTGACTTTC. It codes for CASSIGQASGANVLTF.

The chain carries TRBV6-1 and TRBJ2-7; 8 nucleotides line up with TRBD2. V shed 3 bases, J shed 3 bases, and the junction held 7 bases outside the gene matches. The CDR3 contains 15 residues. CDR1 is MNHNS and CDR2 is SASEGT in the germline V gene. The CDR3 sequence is CASSERPGLVYEQYF. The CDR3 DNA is TGTGCCAGCAGTGAGAGACCGGGACTAGTCTACGAGCAGTACTTC.

The CDR3 sequence: CASSPVKDFPSYNSPLHF. The CDR3 nucleotides are TGTGCCAGCAGTCCCGTGAAGGACTTTCCTTCCTATAATTCACCCCTCCACTTT. The chain joins TRBV25-1 to TRBJ1-6; D call uncertain. CDR3 length equals 18 residues. V gave up 5 bases and J gave up 1 base, with 18 bases separating them. CDR1 MGHDK and CDR2 SYGVNS come from the germline V gene.

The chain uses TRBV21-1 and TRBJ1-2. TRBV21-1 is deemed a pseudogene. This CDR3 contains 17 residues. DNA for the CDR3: TGTGCCAGCAGCAAAGTAAGGATGGAGGGACGGGCATATGGCTACACCTTC. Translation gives CASSKVRMEGRAYGYTF.

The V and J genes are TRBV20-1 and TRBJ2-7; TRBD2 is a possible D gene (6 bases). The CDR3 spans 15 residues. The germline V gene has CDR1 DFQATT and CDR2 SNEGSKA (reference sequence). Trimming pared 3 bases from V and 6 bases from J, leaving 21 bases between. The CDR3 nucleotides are TGCAGTGCTAGTGATTCCGGCCTAGTCGGGGGCGAGCAGTACTTC. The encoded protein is CSASDSGLVGGEQYF.

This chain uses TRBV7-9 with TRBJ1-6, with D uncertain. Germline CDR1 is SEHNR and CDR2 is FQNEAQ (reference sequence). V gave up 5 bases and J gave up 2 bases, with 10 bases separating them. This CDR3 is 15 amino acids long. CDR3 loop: CASSAEETYNSPLHF. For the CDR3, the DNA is TGTGCCAGCAGCGCCGAGGAAACCTATAATTCACCCCTCCACTTT. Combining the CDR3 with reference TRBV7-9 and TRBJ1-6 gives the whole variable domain DTGVSQNPRHKITKRGQNVTFRCDPISEHNRLYWYRQTLGQGPEFLTYFQNEAQLEKSRLLSDRFSAERPKGSFSTLEIQRTEQGDSAMYLCASSAEETYNSPLHFGNGTRLTVT.

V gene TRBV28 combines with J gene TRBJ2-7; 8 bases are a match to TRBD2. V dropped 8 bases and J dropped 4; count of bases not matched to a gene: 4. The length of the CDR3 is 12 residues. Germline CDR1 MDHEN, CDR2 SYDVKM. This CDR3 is CASAGGGYEQYF. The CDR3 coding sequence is TGTGCCAGCGCGGGAGGCGGTTACGAGCAGTACTTC.

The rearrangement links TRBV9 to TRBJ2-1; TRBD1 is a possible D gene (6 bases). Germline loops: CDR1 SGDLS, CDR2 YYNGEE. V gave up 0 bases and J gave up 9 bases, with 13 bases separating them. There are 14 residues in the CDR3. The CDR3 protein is CASSVDRVKSEQFF. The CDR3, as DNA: TGTGCCAGCAGCGTAGACAGGGTTAAGAGTGAGCAGTTCTTC.

The chain's CDR3 is CASSPDRGQAVHGYTF. The CDR3 bases are TGTGCCAGTTCTCCGGACAGGGGGCAGGCTGTTCATGGCTACACCTTC. The rearrangement uses TRBV2 and TRBJ1-2, with 11 bases matching TRBD1. Germline loops: CDR1 SNHLY, CDR2 FYNNEI. The junction had 15 bases not matched to a gene; V was cut back by 9 bases and J by 6 bases. The CDR3 spans 16 residues.

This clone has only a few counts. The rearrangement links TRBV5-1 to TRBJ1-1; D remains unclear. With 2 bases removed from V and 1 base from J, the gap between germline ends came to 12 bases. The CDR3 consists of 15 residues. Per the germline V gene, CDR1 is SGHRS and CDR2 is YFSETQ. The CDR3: CASSLKHEGNTEAFF. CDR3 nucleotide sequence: TGCGCCAGCAGCTTAAAGCATGAGGGGAACACTGAAGCTTTCTTT.

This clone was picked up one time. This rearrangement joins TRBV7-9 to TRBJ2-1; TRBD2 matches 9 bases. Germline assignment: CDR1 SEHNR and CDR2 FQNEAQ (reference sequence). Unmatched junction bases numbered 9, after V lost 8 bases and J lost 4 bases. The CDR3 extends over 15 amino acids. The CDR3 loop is CASSSLAGPYNEQFF. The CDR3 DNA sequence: TGTGCCAGCTCTTCACTAGCGGGCCCTTACAATGAGCAGTTCTTC.